This T cell receptor beta chain originates from a study of blood T cell repertoires in COVID-19 (dated by TCRdb to 2019 to 2021). Study-level background: Samples covering the acute and convalescent phases of COVID-19 were provided by collaborators in the United States, Italy and Spain. The material from the prospective study consisted of cDNA or gDNA derived from T cells, B-cell-depleted T cells, or PBMCs. Subjects who had been exposed to COVID-19, were actively infected with it, or had recovered from it provided the deeply sampled blood TCRbeta repertoires that made up the dataset. The repertoires were made available in a free public database intended to serve as a resource for research on the immune response to SARS-CoV-2. Samples came from the ongoing ImmuneRACE study (first 160 participants) plus 1,254 subjects from 6 global collaborators. A de-identified subject ID, COVID-19 status, age in years and sex were almost always included in the sample metadata. HLA class I and class II types, where available, came from metadata supplied by the sample provider rather than from assay-based typing.

This clone was seen a few times. Its cognate antigen has yet to be identified. No much larger clonotype is one base removed from it; base qualities were not supplied. Study-wide conclusions, independent of this receptor: Clinical and demographic metadata were provided uncurated, with the amount varying by source and participant.

V is reduced by 10 bases and J by 0 bases, leaving a spacing of 16 bases between them. The germline V gene encodes CDR1 ENHRY and CDR2 SYGVKD. The CDR3, from cysteine to phenylalanine, totals 15 residues. Kept here is only the CDR3 DNA, which spans 45 bases and is read in frame from base 1. TCRbeta CDR3 regions were amplified from genomic DNA by means of the immunoSEQ Assay, a bias-controlled multiplex PCR. In the paper's pipeline: The number of nucleated cells in each sample was estimated from the amplification of reference gene primers within the assay. Sequence reads were collapsed and filtered to measure the absolute abundance of every unique TCRbeta CDR3 rearrangement. For each sample, productive Simpson clonality was calculated as the square root of Simpson's diversity index over productive rearrangements. In its TCRdb copy, this immuneACCESS table keeps in-frame sequences only and misses some clones. Where compared with another copy, unresolved V genes explain less than half of these, and the others have no known cause. D and trimming come from the DNA, and the V and J calls and clone size come from that table. For this sample the table gives 250,000 to 350,000 clones, of which around 90% were detected only once. The ten top clones hold about 2.3% of the sample.

The collaborating institutions used their own protocols to collect whole blood in K2EDTA tubes. Collaborator samples were shipped for TCRbeta analysis as frozen whole blood, isolated PBMCs, or DNA extracted from either sample type. The rearranged segments are TRBV10-3 and TRBJ1-3, and the D gene may be TRBD1, 6 bases matching. The receptor was isolated from a man between 18 and 35 years old with active or convalescent COVID-19. What was sequenced was peripheral blood. The CDR3 protein: CATSDREDSGNTIYF. The sequenced DNA: TGTGCCACCTCGGACAGAGAAGACTCTGGAAACACCATATATTTT.